Presented here are 14 T cell receptor beta chains from one specimen sequenced in a study of shared clonotypes between healthy human individuals. Profiled with immunoSEQ multiplex PCR; TCRdb holds only in-frame clones, not every one. The repertoire holds roughly 2,500,000 clones, with 80% to 95% as singletons. The sequencing input was naive CD4+ T cells from PBMCs. Subset indicated: CD45RA+ positively selected. These receptors all come from a man between 18 and 35 years old in good health. Some clones in this sample may be carry-over from other donors' samples.

About this clone: In the same sample, other DNA sequences code for this CDR3. The chain couples TRBV9 to TRBJ2-1; 8 bases line up with TRBD2. V lost 1 base, J lost 5 bases, and 2 bases stayed unmatched. The CDR3 spans 14 residues. Germline V gene data show CDR1 as SGDLS and CDR2 as YYNGEE. This CDR3 reads CASSVTSGNNEQFF. The CDR3 DNA follows: TGTGCCAGCAGCGTAACTAGCGGAAACAATGAGCAGTTCTTC. Looking up the rest from reference TRBV9 and TRBJ2-1 gives the full variable domain: DSGVTQTPKHLITATGQRVTLRCSPRSGDLSVYWYQQSLDQGLQFLIQYYNGEERAKGNILERFSAQQFPDLHSELNLSSLELGDSALYFCASSVTSGNNEQFFGPGTRLTVL.

The chain has TRBV2 and TRBJ2-3; TRBD2 might be the D (6 bases). V was pared by 5 bases and J by 1 base, with 16 bases between. This CDR3 spans 16 amino acids. Germline CDR1 reads SNHLY; CDR2 reads FYNNEI. CDR3 nucleotide sequence: TGTGCCAGCAGTACCTTGGGACTCCCGCGCACAGATACGCAGTATTTT. Translating gives CASSTLGLPRTDTQYF. The full variable domain, completed using reference TRBV2 and TRBJ2-3, is EPEVTQTPSHQVTQMGQEVILRCVPISNHLYFYWYRQILGQKVEFLVSFYNNEISEKSEIFDDQFSVERPDGSNFTLKIRSTKLEDSAMYFCASSTLGLPRTDTQYFGPGTRLTVL.

The chain uses TRBV28 and TRBJ2-1; the match to TRBD2 covers 9 bases. Germline V gene data show CDR1 as MDHEN and CDR2 as SYDVKM. Germline trimming cut 2 bases from V and 4 bases from J; bases unmatched to any gene: 9. There are 17 residues in the CDR3. CDR3 sequence reads: CASSLGVASGAYNEQFF. The CDR3 bases are TGTGCCAGCAGTTTAGGGGTGGCTAGCGGGGCGTACAATGAGCAGTTCTTC. Variable domain in full (rest from reference TRBV28 and TRBJ2-1): DVKVTQSSRYLVKRTGEKVFLECVQDMDHENMFWYRQDPGLGLRLIYFSYDVKMKEKGDIPEGYSVSREKKERFSLILESASTNQTSMYLCASSLGVASGAYNEQFFGPGTRLTVL.

V usage is TRBV7-2 and J usage is TRBJ2-7; 7 positions match TRBD2. The CDR3 totals 14 residues. Germline V gene sequence: CDR1 SGHTA, CDR2 FQGNSA. After removal of 1 base from V and 2 bases from J, the junction contained 2 bases not matched to a gene. The chain's CDR3 is CASSLEGLTYEQYF. CDR3 DNA: TGTGCCAGCAGCTTAGAGGGACTAACCTACGAGCAGTACTTC.

This chain uses TRBV5-6 with TRBJ2-7; 12 bases match TRBD1. J gave up 5 bases and V 3 bases, and 6 bases lay outside the gene matches. This CDR3 contains 15 residues. From germline, CDR1 is SGHDT and CDR2 YYEEEE. The CDR3: CASSSPGQGANEQYF. The CDR3 coding sequence is TGTGCCAGCAGCTCGCCGGGACAGGGGGCCAACGAGCAGTACTTC.

The chain has TRBV11-3 and TRBJ1-1, with 10 bases lining up with TRBD1. This CDR3 has 16 amino acids. The V gene's germline CDR1 is SGHNT and CDR2 YENEEA. Losses at the gene ends were 5 bases for V and 0 bases for J; bases not matched to a gene: 6. CDR3 sequence: CASSPGTGVMNTEAFF. DNA of the CDR3: TGTGCCAGCAGCCCCGGGACAGGGGTCATGAACACTGAAGCTTTCTTT.

The chain couples TRBV5-8 to TRBJ1-1; D call uncertain. Deletions cut 0 bases from V and 7 bases from J, with 7 bases between. CDR3 length: 12 amino acids. Per germline, CDR1 SGHTS and CDR2 YDEGEE. The CDR3 loop is CASSLVGFEAFF. Written as DNA, the CDR3 is TGTGCCAGCAGCTTGGTAGGCTTTGAAGCTTTCTTT.

This chain links TRBV6-5 with TRBJ2-7, with a weak D call TRBD2 (5 bases). V lost 4 bases to trimming and J lost 7 bases, with 20 bases between them. The CDR3 length is 15 residues. Germline V CDR1 and CDR2: MNHEY, SVGAGI. Written as DNA, the CDR3 is TGTGCCAGCAGTTCCTCCGGGGTCTCGGTTTTTGAGCAGTACTTC. Translated: CASSSSGVSVFEQYF.

V gene TRBV5-1 combines with J gene TRBJ1-1; D gene unclear. Trimming left V 0 bases short and J 8 bases short, with 11 bases between. This CDR3 spans 13 amino acids. Germline V gives CDR1 SGHRS, CDR2 YFSETQ. Here the CDR3 reads CASSLGIGAEAFF. In DNA form, the CDR3 reads TGCGCCAGCAGCTTGGGTATCGGAGCAGAAGCTTTCTTT. Filled out from reference TRBV5-1 and TRBJ1-1, the complete variable domain reads KAGVTQTPRYLIKTRGQQVTLSCSPISGHRSVSWYQQTPGQGLQFLFEYFSETQRNKGNFPGRFSGRQFSNSRSEMNVSTLELGDSALYLCASSLGIGAEAFFGQGTRLTVV.

The J gene is TRBJ1-4, the V gene TRBV5-1; D is uncertain. Per germline, CDR1 SGHRS and CDR2 YFSETQ. The CDR3 consists of 15 residues. Deletions cut 0 bases from V and 0 bases from J, with 6 bases between. CDR3 sequence: CASSLELATNEKLFF. For the CDR3, the DNA is TGCGCCAGCAGCTTGGAACTGGCAACTAATGAAAAACTGTTTTTT.

This chain connects TRBV7-2 to TRBJ2-7, with D perhaps matching TRBD2 (6 bases). Germline V gene data show CDR1 as SGHTA and CDR2 as FQGNSA. V shed 5 bases and J shed 2 bases, with 16 bases lying between them. The CDR3 has 15 amino acids. The CDR3 nucleotides are TGTGCCAGCAGCCCGGACCGGGACTCAACCTACGAGCAGTACTTC. This translates into CASSPDRDSTYEQYF.

The chain recombines TRBV4-1 with TRBJ2-3, with 9 nucleotides matching TRBD2. The germline gives CDR1 MGHRA, CDR2 YSYEKL. V was pared by 3 bases and J by 2 bases, with 15 bases of the junction left unmatched. This CDR3 spans 19 amino acids. CDR3 nucleotide sequence: TGCGCCAGCAGCCACCGTTTAGCGGGGGCCGCTGGCACCACAGATACGCAGTATTTT. Its translation is CASSHRLAGAAGTTDTQYF.

The V gene is TRBV9, the J gene TRBJ2-5, with TRBD2 identical over 8 bases. Trimming removed 5 bases from V and 5 bases from J; junction bases left unmatched: 2. Looked up from germline, CDR1 is SGDLS and CDR2 is YYNGEE. CDR3 length: 12 residues. In DNA form, the CDR3 reads TGTGCCAGCAGTGGACTAGCTGAGACCCAGTACTTC. Its protein product is CASSGLAETQYF. The entire variable domain, with the rest obtained from reference TRBV9 and TRBJ2-5, is as follows: DSGVTQTPKHLITATGQRVTLRCSPRSGDLSVYWYQQSLDQGLQFLIQYYNGEERAKGNILERFSAQQFPDLHSELNLSSLELGDSALYFCASSGLAETQYFGPGTRLLVL.

This rearrangement joins TRBV5-6 to TRBJ1-2; TRBD1 matches 8 bases. CDR1 is SGHDT, CDR2 YYEEEE, per germline. V was clipped by 4 bases and J by 4 bases; unmatched bases: 12. There are 16 residues in the CDR3. In nucleotides, the CDR3 is TGTGCCAGCAGCCCGGACAGGGCAAGAATATTCTATGGCTACACCTTC. Its translation: CASSPDRARIFYGYTF.